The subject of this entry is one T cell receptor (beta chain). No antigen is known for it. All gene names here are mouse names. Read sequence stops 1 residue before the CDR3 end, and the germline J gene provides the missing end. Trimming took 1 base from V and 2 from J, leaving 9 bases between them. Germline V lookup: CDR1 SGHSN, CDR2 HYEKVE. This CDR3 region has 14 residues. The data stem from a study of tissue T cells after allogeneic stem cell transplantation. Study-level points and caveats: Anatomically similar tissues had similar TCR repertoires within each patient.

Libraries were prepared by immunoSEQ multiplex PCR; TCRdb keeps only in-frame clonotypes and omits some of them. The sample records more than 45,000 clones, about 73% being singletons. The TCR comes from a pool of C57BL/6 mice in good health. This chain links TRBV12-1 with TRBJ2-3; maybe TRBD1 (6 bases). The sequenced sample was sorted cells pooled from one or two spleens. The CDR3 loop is CASSLQGVAETLYF. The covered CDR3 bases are TGTGCCAGCTCTCTACAGGGAGTTGCAGAAACGCTGTAT.